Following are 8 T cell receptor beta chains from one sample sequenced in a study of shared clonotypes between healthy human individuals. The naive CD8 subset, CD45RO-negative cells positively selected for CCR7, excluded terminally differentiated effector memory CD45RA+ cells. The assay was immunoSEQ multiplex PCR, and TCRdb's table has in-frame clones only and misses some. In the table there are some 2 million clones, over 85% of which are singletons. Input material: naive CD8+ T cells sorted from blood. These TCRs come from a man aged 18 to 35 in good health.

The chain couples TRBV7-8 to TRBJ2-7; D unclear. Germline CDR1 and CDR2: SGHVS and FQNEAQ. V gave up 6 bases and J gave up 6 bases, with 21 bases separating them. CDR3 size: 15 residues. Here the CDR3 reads CASSSGGQDAREQYF. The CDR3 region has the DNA TGTGCCAGCAGTTCCGGTGGGCAGGACGCACGCGAGCAGTACTTC.

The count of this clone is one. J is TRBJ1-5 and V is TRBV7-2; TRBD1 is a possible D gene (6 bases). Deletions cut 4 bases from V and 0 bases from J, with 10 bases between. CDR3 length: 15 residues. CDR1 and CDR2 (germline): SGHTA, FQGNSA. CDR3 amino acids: CASSSDRTSNQPQHF. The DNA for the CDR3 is TGTGCCAGCAGCTCTGACAGGACTAGCAATCAGCCCCAGCATTTT.

As DNA, the CDR3 is TGTGCCAGCAGCTGGGGGTCTAGCGGGAGTTTTTGGACAGATACGCAGTATTTT. Translating it yields CASSWGSSGSFWTDTQYF. V is TRBV5-6 and J is TRBJ2-3, with TRBD2 matching 10 bases. The CDR3 covers 18 residues. Germline-derived CDR1 and CDR2 are SGHDT and YYEEEE. V dropped 3 bases and J dropped 3; count of bases not matched to a gene: 13.

The CDR3 sequence is CASSARGTNEKLFF. CDR3 nucleotides: TGTGCCAGCAGCGCGAGGGGGACTAATGAAAAACTGTTTTTT. This rearrangement joins TRBV9 to TRBJ1-4; possibly TRBD1 for D (6 bases). V was clipped by 3 bases and J by 2 bases, with 8 bases between them. There are 14 residues in the CDR3. Per germline, CDR1 SGDLS and CDR2 YYNGEE.

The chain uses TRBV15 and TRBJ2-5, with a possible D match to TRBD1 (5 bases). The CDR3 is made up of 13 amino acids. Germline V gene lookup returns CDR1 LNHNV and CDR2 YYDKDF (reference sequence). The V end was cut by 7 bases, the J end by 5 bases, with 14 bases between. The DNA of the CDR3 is TGTGCCACCAAATTGTCAGGGAAGGAGACCCAGTACTTC. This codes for CATKLSGKETQYF. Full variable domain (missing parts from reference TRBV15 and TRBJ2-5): DAMVIQNPRYQVTQFGKPVTLSCSQTLNHNVMYWYQQKSSQAPKLLFHYYDKDFNNEADTPDNFQSRRPNTSFCFLDIRSPGLGDTAMYLCATKLSGKETQYFGPGTRLLVL.

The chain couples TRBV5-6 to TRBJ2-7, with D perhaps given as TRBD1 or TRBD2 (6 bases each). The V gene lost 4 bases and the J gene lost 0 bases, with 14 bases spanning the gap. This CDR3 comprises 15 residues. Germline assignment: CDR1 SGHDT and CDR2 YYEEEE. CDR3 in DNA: TGTGCCAGCAGCCCTGTGACGGGGGCCTCCTACGAGCAGTACTTC. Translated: CASSPVTGASYEQYF.

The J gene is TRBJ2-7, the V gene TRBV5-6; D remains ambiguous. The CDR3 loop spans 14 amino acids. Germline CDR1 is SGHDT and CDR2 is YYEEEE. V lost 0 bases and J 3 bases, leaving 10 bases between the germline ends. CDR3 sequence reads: CASSLALSNYEQYF. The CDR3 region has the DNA TGTGCCAGCAGCTTGGCCTTATCAAACTACGAGCAGTACTTC.

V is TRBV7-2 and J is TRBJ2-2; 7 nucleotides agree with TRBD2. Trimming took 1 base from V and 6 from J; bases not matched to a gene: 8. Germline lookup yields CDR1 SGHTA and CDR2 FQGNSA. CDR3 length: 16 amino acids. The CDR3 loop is CASSLVAGLAAGELFF. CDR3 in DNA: TGTGCCAGCAGCTTAGTAGCGGGCCTGGCCGCCGGGGAGCTGTTTTTT.